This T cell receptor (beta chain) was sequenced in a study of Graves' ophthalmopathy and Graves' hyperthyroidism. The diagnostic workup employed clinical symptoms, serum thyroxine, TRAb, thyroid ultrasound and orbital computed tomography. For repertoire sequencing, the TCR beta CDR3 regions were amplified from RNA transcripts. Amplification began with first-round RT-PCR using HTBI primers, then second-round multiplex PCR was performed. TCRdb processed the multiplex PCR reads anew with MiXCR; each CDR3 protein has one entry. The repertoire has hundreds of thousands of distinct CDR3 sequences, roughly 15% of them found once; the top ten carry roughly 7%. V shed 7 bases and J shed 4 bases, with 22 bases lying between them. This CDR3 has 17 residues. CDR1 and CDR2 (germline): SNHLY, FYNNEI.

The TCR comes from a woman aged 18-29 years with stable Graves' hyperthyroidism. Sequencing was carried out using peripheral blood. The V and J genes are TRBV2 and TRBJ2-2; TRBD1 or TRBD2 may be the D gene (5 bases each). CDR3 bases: TGTGCCAGCACCTACATCATTGGGGGACGTAGCACCGGGGAGCTGTTTTTT. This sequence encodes CASTYIIGGRSTGELFF.